The next 5 T cell receptor beta chains were all read from a single sample in a study of blood T cells in healthy people across ages. Using a J-beta primer mix together with a sample-barcoded 5' primer, a second PCR was run for about 7 to 12 cycles. TCRdb re-analysed the 5' RACE reads in MiXCR, keeping a single row per CDR3 protein. Of 600,000 or so distinct CDR3 sequences listed, about 45% are singletons. The sequenced material came from blood. These receptors were taken from a man older than 75 in good health.

The rearrangement uses TRBV7-2 and TRBJ2-2; D is tentatively TRBD1 or TRBD2 (5 bases each). Trimming shortened V by 1 base and J by 4 bases, and 7 bases separated the two germline ends. There are 14 residues in the CDR3. CDR1 and CDR2 from the germline V gene are SGHTA and FQGNSA. The CDR3, as DNA: TGTGCCAGCAGCTTAGGGGGGATCACCGGGGAGCTGTTTTTT. Its translation: CASSLGGITGELFF.

This clonotype was recorded at least ten times. V and J are TRBV3-1 and TRBJ2-6, with D hard to call. There are 15 residues in the CDR3. Per germline, CDR1 LGHDT and CDR2 YNNKEL (reference sequence). V was cut by 3 bases and J by 0 bases, with 6 bases left in between. CDR3 bases: TGTGCCAGCAGCCAGACGATCTCTGGGGCCAACGTCCTGACTTTC. This codes for CASSQTISGANVLTF.

CDR3 residues: CASSLAKEFYGYTF. The DNA for the CDR3 is TGTGCCAGCAGCTTAGCGAAGGAGTTCTATGGCTACACCTTC. This chain uses TRBV7-2 with TRBJ1-2; D unclear. V was cut by 0 bases and J by 4 bases, with 9 bases left in between. The V gene's germline CDR1 is SGHTA and CDR2 FQGNSA. This CDR3 comprises 14 residues.

V usage is TRBV27 and J usage is TRBJ1-6; tentatively, D is TRBD1 (5 bases). The CDR3 has 16 amino acids. Germline loops: CDR1 MNHEY, CDR2 SMNVEV (reference sequence). Trimming removed 2 bases from V and 0 bases from J, with 8 bases in between. CDR3 protein: CASSLVTASYNSPLHF. For the CDR3, the DNA is TGTGCCAGCAGTTTAGTGACAGCCTCCTATAATTCACCCCTCCACTTT.

This chain links TRBV11-1 with TRBJ2-3; D may correspond to TRBD1 or TRBD2 (5 bases each). The CDR3 consists of 18 residues. Trimming took off 4 bases at V and 2 bases at J, with 22 bases between the two ends. The germline V gene has CDR1 SGHAT and CDR2 FQDESV (reference sequence). This CDR3 reads CASSSQKSRDGNTDTQYF. CDR3 in DNA: TGTGCCAGCAGCTCACAAAAATCCCGGGACGGCAACACAGATACGCAGTATTTT.